These T cell receptor beta chains were read from a single sample in a study of blood T cell repertoires in COVID-19. The assay was immunoSEQ multiplex PCR, and TCRdb's table has in-frame clones only and misses some. The table shows approximately 180,000 clones, with just under 90% occurring only once. The source material was peripheral blood. These receptors all come from a woman aged 65 to 85 with COVID-19, enrolled during active disease. The CDR3 runs from the conserved cysteine through the conserved F or W. The order of the fields is V gene, clone size, J gene, D gene, CDR3 protein, CDR3 DNA. D genes are given only for firm matches. The size entry is marked missing in some rows and otherwise reads once, few, many or a size class.

TRBV24-1	NA	TRBJ1-6	TRBD1	CATLRTGQRDSPLHF	TGTGCCACCCTCAGGACAGGGCAGAGGGATTCACCCCTCCACTTT
TRBV6-2/TRBV6-3	NA	TRBJ2-5	TRBD2	CASSYSGTNQETQYF	TGTGCCAGCAGTTATTCCGGGACTAACCAAGAGACCCAGTACTTC
TRBV6-4	NA	TRBJ1-3	TRBD1	CASSDPIRQGGHSGNTIYF	TGTGCCAGCAGTGACCCAATCAGACAGGGGGGACACTCTGGAAACACCATATATTTT
TRBV7-9	NA	TRBJ1-1	NA	CASSPREGFAEAFF	TGTGCCAGCAGCCCGAGGGAGGGATTCGCTGAAGCTTTCTTT
TRBV12-3/TRBV12-4	once	TRBJ1-2	NA	CASSPGAGYTF	TGTGCCAGCAGTCCGGGTGCGGGCTACACCTTC
TRBV4-2	NA	TRBJ2-2	TRBD2	CASSQDWLAANTGELFF	TGTGCCAGCAGCCAAGATTGGCTAGCGGCGAACACCGGGGAGCTGTTTTTT
TRBV7-2	NA	TRBJ2-5	NA	CASSLAGREETQYF	TGTGCCAGCAGCTTGGCGGGAAGGGAAGAGACCCAGTACTTC
TRBV10-3	once	TRBJ1-2	NA	CAISGGEGVYGYTF	TGTGCCATCAGTGGAGGGGAGGGTGTCTATGGCTACACCTTC
TRBV5-5	NA	TRBJ2-7	NA	CASSPNRVYEQYF	TGTGCCAGCAGCCCGAATCGGGTATACGAGCAGTACTTC
TRBV6-5	once	TRBJ2-7	NA	CASSYSRAAGEQYF	TGTGCCAGCAGTTACTCGAGGGCAGCTGGAGAGCAGTACTTC
TRBV9	NA	TRBJ1-4	TRBD1	CASSVGGTGNEKLFF	TGTGCCAGCAGCGTAGGGGGGACAGGGAATGAAAAACTGTTTTTT
TRBV5-4	NA	TRBJ2-7	TRBD2	CASSLADSSYEQYF	TGTGCCAGCAGCCTAGCGGACTCCTCCTACGAGCAGTACTTC
TRBV18	NA	TRBJ2-5	TRBD2	CASSPPLAGNRETQYF	TGTGCCAGCTCACCACCGCTAGCGGGAAATAGAGAGACCCAGTACTTC
TRBV6-5	few	TRBJ2-7	NA	CASTNRYEQYF	TGTGCCAGCACTAATCGTTACGAGCAGTACTTC
TRBV19	NA	TRBJ2-1	TRBD2	CASSNMAGGPNEQFF	TGTGCCAGTAGTAATATGGCGGGAGGGCCCAATGAGCAGTTCTTC
TRBV6-6	NA	TRBJ1-3	TRBD1	CASSDPQGVAGNTIYF	TGTGCCAGCAGCGACCCTCAGGGGGTCGCCGGAAACACCATATATTTT
TRBV19	NA	TRBJ2-3	NA	CASSILRGADTQYF	TGTGCCAGTAGTATCCTCAGGGGGGCAGATACGCAGTATTTT
TRBV6-5	NA	TRBJ1-1	NA	CASGRGMNTEAFF	TGTGCCAGCGGTCGAGGGATGAACACTGAAGCTTTCTTT
TRBV10-3	NA	TRBJ2-1	TRBD2	CAISVTAGGNDEQFF	TGTGCCATCAGTGTGACGGCGGGAGGTAATGATGAGCAGTTCTTC
TRBV28	NA	TRBJ1-2	TRBD1	CASSLRDRGGYTF	TGTGCCAGCAGTCTCCGGGACAGGGGTGGCTACACCTTC
TRBV5-1	NA	TRBJ2-7	NA	CASSPKGQAFASGAYEQYF	TGCGCCAGCAGCCCCAAGGGACAGGCTTTCGCTAGCGGGGCCTACGAGCAGTACTTC
TRBV6-2/TRBV6-3	NA	TRBJ2-6	TRBD2	CASSYSNVGDYGANVLTF	TGTGCCAGCAGTTACTCGAATGTCGGGGACTACGGGGCCAACGTCCTGACTTTC
TRBV28	NA	TRBJ2-7	TRBD1	CASSSRTGIIYEQYF	TGTGCCAGCAGTTCACGGACAGGGATCATATACGAGCAGTACTTC
TRBV29-1	NA	TRBJ2-7	TRBD1	CSVVRGTGKPNEQYF	TGCAGCGTTGTTCGCGGGACAGGGAAGCCCAACGAGCAGTACTTC
TRBV3-1/TRBV3-2	NA	TRBJ2-1	NA	CASSLTITGTSEQFF	TGTGCCAGCAGCCTAACAATCACAGGTACGAGCGAGCAGTTCTTC
TRBV10-3	NA	TRBJ2-7	TRBD1	CAVRDRASYEQYF	TGTGCCGTCCGGGACAGGGCGTCCTACGAGCAGTACTTC
TRBV15	NA	TRBJ2-5	TRBD2	CATTSGSRETQYF	TGTGCCACCACTAGCGGGAGTAGAGAGACCCAGTACTTC
TRBV6-5	NA	TRBJ2-1	TRBD1	CTNRGSSYNEQFF	TGTACCAACAGGGGGAGCTCCTACAATGAGCAGTTCTTC
TRBV5-5	NA	TRBJ2-1	TRBD1	CASSAGQGMSYNEQFF	TGTGCCAGCAGCGCGGGACAGGGTATGTCCTACAATGAGCAGTTCTTC
TRBV5-1	NA	TRBJ2-1	NA	CASSLAAGGNEQFF	TGCGCCAGCAGCTTGGCCGCAGGGGGGAATGAGCAGTTCTTC
TRBV27	NA	TRBJ2-7	NA	CASRITGSGEQYF	TGTGCCAGCAGAATAACGGGTTCGGGCGAGCAGTACTTC
TRBV5-1	NA	TRBJ1-5	NA	CASSLGQENQPQHF	TGCGCCAGCAGCTTGGGACAGGAGAATCAGCCCCAGCATTTT
TRBV5-1	NA	TRBJ2-5	TRBD1	CASSQQGRAEETQYF	TGCGCCAGCAGCCAACAGGGGCGGGCAGAAGAGACCCAGTACTTC
TRBV18	NA	TRBJ2-7	NA	CASSPQDSYYEQYF	TGTGCCAGCTCACCCCAGGACAGTTACTACGAGCAGTACTTC
TRBV12-5	NA	TRBJ1-2	TRBD1	CASGRGQGVQYGYTF	TGTGCTAGTGGTAGGGGACAGGGGGTTCAGTATGGCTACACCTTC
TRBV10-3	NA	TRBJ1-2	TRBD1	CAISESSGTAVDYGYTF	TGTGCCATCAGTGAGTCGAGTGGGACAGCTGTCGACTATGGCTACACCTTC
TRBV6-5	NA	TRBJ2-4	TRBD2	CASTRASGDIQYF	TGTGCCAGCACGAGGGCTAGCGGGGACATTCAGTACTTC
TRBV19	NA	TRBJ2-7	TRBD2	CASSKARTSDEQYF	TGTGCCAGTAGTAAGGCAAGGACTAGCGACGAGCAGTACTTC
TRBV14	NA	TRBJ2-3	TRBD1	CASSQGQGPTDTQYF	TGTGCCAGCAGCCAAGGACAGGGTCCCACAGATACGCAGTATTTT
TRBV18	NA	TRBJ2-1	NA	CASSQNTDNEQFF	TGTGCCAGCTCACAAAATACAGACAATGAGCAGTTCTTC
TRBV9	NA	TRBJ1-1	NA	CASSVEAAGTEAFF	TGTGCCAGCAGCGTAGAGGCGGCCGGGACTGAAGCTTTCTTT
TRBV4-3	many	TRBJ1-6	NA	CASSQDRGSNSPLHF	TGCGCCAGCAGCCAAGATCGAGGCAGTAATTCACCCCTCCACTTT
TRBV25-1	NA	TRBJ2-3	NA	CASSVAADTQYF	TGTGCCAGCAGTGTAGCTGCAGATACGCAGTATTTT
TRBV13	NA	TRBJ2-7	NA	CASSAYGLDEQYF	TGTGCCAGCAGCGCCTATGGGCTGGACGAGCAGTACTTC
TRBV30	few	TRBJ1-2	NA	CAVAGANGYTF	TGTGCGGTGGCAGGGGCTAATGGCTACACCTTC
TRBV19	NA	TRBJ2-1	NA	CASTSLAGSYNEQFF	TGTGCCAGTACTTCCCTGGCGGGAAGTTACAATGAGCAGTTCTTC
TRBV4-1	NA	TRBJ1-2	TRBD1	CASRQTGDYTF	TGCGCCAGCAGGCAGACAGGGGACTACACCTTC
TRBV12-3/TRBV12-4	NA	TRBJ1-6	TRBD1	CASSSGQNSPLHF	TGTGCCAGCAGCTCGGGACAGAACTCACCCCTCCACTTT